The present entry profiles one T cell receptor beta chain with its context. These data are taken from a study of control samples from healthy donors and cancer patients. Assay used: immunoSEQ multiplex PCR; TCRdb lists only in-frame clones, some missing. The table has about 59,000 clones, around 90% seen once. J gave up 1 base and V 8 bases, and 8 bases lay outside the gene matches. CDR3 length: 15 residues. Germline CDR1 is SGHAT and CDR2 is FQNNGV. The chain combines TRBV11-2 with TRBJ2-7; TRBD2 aligns across 10 bases. The TCR originated in a man between 40 and 49 years old with colorectal cancer. Material for sequencing was PBMCs. The CDR3 DNA is TGTGCCAGCGGGATAGCGGGGGGTCCTTCCTACGAGCAGTACTTC. The encoded protein is CASGIAGGPSYEQYF.